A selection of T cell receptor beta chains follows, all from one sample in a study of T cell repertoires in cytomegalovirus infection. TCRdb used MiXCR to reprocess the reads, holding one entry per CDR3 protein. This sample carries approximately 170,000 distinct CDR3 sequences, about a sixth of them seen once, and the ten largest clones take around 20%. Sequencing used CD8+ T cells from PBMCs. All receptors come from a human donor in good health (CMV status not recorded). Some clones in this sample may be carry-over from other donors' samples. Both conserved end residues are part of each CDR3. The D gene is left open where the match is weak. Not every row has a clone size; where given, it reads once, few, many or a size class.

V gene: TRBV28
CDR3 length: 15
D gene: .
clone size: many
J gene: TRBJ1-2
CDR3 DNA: TGTGCCAGCAGCCCCCAGTGGGAGTACCTCTATGGCTACACCTTC
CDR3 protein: CASSPQWEYLYGYTF

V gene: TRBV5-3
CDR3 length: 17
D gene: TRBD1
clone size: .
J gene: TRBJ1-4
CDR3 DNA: TGTGCCAGCAGCTTTGGGACAGGCTACCTTCGCCATGAAAAACTGTTTTTT
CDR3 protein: CASSFGTGYLRHEKLFF

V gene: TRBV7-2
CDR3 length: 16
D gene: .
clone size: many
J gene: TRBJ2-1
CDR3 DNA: TGTGCCAGCAGCTTAGAAGTGACAGCTACCTACAATGAGCAGTTCTTC
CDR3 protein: CASSLEVTATYNEQFF

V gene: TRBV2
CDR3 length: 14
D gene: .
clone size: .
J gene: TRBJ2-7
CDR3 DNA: TGTGCCAGCAGTGAACGTCCGGGTAGCAACGAGCAGTACTTC
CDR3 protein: CASSERPGSNEQYF

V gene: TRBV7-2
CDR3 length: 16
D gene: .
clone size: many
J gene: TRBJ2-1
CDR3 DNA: TGTGCCAGCAGCCTTAGTATCCGGGACACCTACAATGAGCAGTTCTTC
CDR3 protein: CASSLSIRDTYNEQFF

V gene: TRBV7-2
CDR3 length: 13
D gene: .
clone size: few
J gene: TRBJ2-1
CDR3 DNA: TGTGCCAGCAGCTCCCTTCCCTACAATGAGCAGTTCTTC
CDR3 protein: CASSSLPYNEQFF

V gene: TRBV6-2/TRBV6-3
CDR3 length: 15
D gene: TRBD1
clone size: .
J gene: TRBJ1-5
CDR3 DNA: TGTGCCAGCAGGGGACAGACAGAAGGCAATCAGCCCCAGCATTTT
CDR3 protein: CASRGQTEGNQPQHF

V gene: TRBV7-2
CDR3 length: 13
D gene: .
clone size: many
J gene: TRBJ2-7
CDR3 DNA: TGTGCCAGCAGCTTGGGGGGCCTCGGGGAGCAGTACTTC
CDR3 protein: CASSLGGLGEQYF

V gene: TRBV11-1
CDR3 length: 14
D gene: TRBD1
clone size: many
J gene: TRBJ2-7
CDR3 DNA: TGTGCCAGCAGCATCGGGACAGGGGCTTACGAGCAGTACTTC
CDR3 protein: CASSIGTGAYEQYF

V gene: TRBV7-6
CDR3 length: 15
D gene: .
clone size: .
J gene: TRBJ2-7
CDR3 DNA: TGTGCCAGCAGCTCCCAAAGAGGGCCAGCAGGCGAGCAGTACTTC
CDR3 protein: CASSSQRGPAGEQYF

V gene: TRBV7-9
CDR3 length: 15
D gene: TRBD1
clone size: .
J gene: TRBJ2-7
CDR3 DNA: TGTGCTACCACCCCTCGGGACAGGGGTTCCTACGAGCAGTACTTC
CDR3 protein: CATTPRDRGSYEQYF

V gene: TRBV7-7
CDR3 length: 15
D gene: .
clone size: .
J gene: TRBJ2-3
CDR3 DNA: TGTGCCAGCAGCTTTAGCCCTAGGAGCACAGATACGCAGTATTTT
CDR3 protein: CASSFSPRSTDTQYF

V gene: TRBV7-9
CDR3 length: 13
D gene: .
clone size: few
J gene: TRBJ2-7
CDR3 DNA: TGTGCCAGCAGCTACTCCACAGTTTACGAGCAGTACTTC
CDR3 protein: CASSYSTVYEQYF

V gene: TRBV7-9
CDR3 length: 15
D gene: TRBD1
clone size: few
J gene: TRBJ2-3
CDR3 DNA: TGTGCCAGCAGCCCGGGGACAGGGCTGACAGATACGCAGTATTTT
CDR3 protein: CASSPGTGLTDTQYF

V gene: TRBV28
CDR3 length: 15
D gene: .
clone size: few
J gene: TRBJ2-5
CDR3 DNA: TGTGCCAGCAGTTTGGATGGGAGTTGGAAAGAGACCCAGTACTTC
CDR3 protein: CASSLDGSWKETQYF

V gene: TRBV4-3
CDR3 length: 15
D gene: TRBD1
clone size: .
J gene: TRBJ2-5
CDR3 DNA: TGCGCCAGCAGCACCTACAGGGGGGACCTAGAGACCCAGTACTTC
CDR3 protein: CASSTYRGDLETQYF

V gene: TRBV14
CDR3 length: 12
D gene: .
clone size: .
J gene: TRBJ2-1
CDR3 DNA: TGTGCCAGCAGCCAAGATCGCCCGGAGCAGTTCTTC
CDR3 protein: CASSQDRPEQFF

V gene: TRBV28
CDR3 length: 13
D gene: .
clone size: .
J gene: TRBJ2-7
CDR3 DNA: TGTGCCAGCAGTTTAATAGCTGCTTACGAGCAGTACTTC
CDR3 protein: CASSLIAAYEQYF

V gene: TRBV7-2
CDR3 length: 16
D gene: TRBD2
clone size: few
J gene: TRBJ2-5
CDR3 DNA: TGTGCCAGCAGCCCCCCGGGGCTAGCGGGACAAGAGACCCAGTACTTC
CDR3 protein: CASSPPGLAGQETQYF

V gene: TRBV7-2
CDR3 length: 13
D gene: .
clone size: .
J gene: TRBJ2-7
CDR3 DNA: TGTGCCATCCGACGGGCCCGATTCGGCGAGCAGTACTTC
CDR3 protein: CAIRRARFGEQYF

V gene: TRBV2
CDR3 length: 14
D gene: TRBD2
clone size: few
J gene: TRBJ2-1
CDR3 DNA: TGTGCCAGCAGTGGTAGCGGGGGGGACAATGAGCAGTTCTTC
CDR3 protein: CASSGSGGDNEQFF

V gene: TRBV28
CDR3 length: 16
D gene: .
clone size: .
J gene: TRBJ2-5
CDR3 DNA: TGTGCCAGCAGAAGTTTCCGCCCAACAGGAATGGAGACCCAGTACTTC
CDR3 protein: CASRSFRPTGMETQYF

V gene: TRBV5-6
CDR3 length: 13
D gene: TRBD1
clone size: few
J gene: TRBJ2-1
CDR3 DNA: TGTGCCAGCAGCTGGGGGACAGGGGGTGAGCAGTTCTTC
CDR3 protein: CASSWGTGGEQFF

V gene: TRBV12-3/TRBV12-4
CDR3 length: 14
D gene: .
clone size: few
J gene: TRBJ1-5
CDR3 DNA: TGTGCCAGCAGTTTATCAGGGTTAAATCAGCCCCAGCATTTT
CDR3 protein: CASSLSGLNQPQHF

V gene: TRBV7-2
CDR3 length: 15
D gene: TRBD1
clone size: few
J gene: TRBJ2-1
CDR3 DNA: TGTGCCAGCAGCTACCGGGACAGAACGTACAATGAGCAGTTCTTC
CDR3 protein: CASSYRDRTYNEQFF

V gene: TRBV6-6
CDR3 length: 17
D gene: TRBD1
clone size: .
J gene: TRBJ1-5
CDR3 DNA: TGTGCCAGCAGTGGCCTTACCGGGACAGGGGAGGGTCAGCCCCAGCATTTT
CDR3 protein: CASSGLTGTGEGQPQHF

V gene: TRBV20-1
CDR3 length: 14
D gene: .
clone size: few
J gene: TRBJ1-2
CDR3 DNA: TGCAGTGCTAGAGGAACCACGACTAACTATGGCTACACCTTC
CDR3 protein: CSARGTTTNYGYTF

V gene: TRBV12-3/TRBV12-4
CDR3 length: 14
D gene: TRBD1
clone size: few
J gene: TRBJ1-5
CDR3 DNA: TGTGCCAGCTCCCACAGGGGGCCCAATCAGCCCCAGCATTTT
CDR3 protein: CASSHRGPNQPQHF

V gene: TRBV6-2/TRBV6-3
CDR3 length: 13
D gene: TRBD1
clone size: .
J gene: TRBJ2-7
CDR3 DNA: TGTGCCAGCAGTCCCCGGACAGGGGCCGAGCAGTACTTC
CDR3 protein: CASSPRTGAEQYF

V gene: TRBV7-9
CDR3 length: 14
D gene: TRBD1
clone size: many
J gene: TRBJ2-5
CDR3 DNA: TGTGCCAGCAGCTTTTTTGACAGGGAAGAGACCCAGTACTTC
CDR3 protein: CASSFFDREETQYF

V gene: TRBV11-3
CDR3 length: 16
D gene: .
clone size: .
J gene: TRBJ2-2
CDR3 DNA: TGTGCCAGCAGCCCCCCATGGGGAGTCCAAACCGGGGAGCTGTTTTTT
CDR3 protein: CASSPPWGVQTGELFF

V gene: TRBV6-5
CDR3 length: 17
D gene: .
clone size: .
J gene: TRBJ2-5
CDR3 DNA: TGTGCCAGCAGCTCTATGACACCTAGTGGGCGAGTGGAGACCCAGTACTTC
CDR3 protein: CASSSMTPSGRVETQYF

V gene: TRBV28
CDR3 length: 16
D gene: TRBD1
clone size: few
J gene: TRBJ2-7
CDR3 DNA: TGTGCCAGCAGCTTCTTCTCCGGGACAGGGATCTACGAGCAGTACTTC
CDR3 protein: CASSFFSGTGIYEQYF

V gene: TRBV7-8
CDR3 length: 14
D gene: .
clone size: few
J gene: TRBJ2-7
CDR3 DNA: TGTGCCAGCAGCTTCAACAAGGGGAGCTACGAGCAGTACTTC
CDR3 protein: CASSFNKGSYEQYF

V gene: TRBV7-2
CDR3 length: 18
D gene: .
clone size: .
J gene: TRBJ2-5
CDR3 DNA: TGTGCCAGCAGCTTGGGCCGAACCGCGGGGGCCCGGGGAGAGACCCAGTACTTC
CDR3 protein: CASSLGRTAGARGETQYF

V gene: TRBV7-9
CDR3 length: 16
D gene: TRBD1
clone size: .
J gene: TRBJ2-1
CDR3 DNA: TGTGCCAGCAGTCCTGCCGCAGGGGGATGGCACAATGAGCAGTTCTTC
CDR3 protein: CASSPAAGGWHNEQFF

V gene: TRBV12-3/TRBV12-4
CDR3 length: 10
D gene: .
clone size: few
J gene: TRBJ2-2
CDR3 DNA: TGTGCCAGCAGCGCCGGGGAGCTGTTTTTT
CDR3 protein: CASSAGELFF

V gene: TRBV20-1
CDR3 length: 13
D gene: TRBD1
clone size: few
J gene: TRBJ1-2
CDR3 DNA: TGCAGTGCTAGAGATCTCGCAGGGGGGGGCTACACCTTC
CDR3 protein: CSARDLAGGGYTF

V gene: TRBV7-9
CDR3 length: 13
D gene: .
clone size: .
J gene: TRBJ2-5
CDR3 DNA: TGTGCCAGCAGCTTAGAGGTGGCGGAGACCCAGTACTTC
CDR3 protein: CASSLEVAETQYF

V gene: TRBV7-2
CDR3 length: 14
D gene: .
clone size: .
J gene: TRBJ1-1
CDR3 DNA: TGTGCCAGCAGCCCGTGGATAACTAGGACTGAAGCTTTCTTT
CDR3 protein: CASSPWITRTEAFF